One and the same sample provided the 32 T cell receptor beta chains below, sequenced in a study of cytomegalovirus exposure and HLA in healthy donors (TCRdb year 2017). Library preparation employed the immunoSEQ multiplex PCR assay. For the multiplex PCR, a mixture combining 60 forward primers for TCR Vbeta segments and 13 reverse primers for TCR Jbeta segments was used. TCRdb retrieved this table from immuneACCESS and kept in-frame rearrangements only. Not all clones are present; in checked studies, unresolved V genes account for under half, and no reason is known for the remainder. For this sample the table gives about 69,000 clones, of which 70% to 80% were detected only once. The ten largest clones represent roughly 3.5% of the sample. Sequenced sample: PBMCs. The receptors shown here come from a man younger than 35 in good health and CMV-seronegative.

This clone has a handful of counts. CDR3 in DNA: TGTGCCAGCAGCCCCTTGTGGAGGGATCTGGGGGATGAGCAGTTCTTC. This codes for CASSPLWRDLGDEQFF. The chain couples TRBV7-9 to TRBJ2-1; D is perhaps TRBD2 (6 bases). Trimming shortened V by 5 bases and J by 8 bases, and 22 bases separated the two germline ends. The V gene's germline CDR1 is SEHNR and CDR2 FQNEAQ (reference sequence). CDR3 size: 16 residues.

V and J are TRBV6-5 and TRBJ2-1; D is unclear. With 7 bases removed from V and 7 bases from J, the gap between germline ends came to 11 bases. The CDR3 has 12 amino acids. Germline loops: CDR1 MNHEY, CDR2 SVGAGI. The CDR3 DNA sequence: TGTGCCAGCAATGGTCTAGGAAATGAGCAGTTCTTC. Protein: CASNGLGNEQFF.

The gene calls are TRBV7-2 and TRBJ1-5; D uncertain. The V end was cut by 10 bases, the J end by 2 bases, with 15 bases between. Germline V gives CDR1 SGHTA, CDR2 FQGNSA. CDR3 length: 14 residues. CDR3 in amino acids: CATGGSSGNQPQHF. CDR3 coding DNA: TGTGCCACGGGAGGGTCGTCGGGCAATCAGCCCCAGCATTTT.

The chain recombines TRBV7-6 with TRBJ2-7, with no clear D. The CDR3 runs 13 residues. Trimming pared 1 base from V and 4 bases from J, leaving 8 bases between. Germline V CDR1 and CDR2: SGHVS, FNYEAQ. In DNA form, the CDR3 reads TGTGCCAGCAGCTTAGGGGCCGATTACGAGCAGTACTTC. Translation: CASSLGADYEQYF.

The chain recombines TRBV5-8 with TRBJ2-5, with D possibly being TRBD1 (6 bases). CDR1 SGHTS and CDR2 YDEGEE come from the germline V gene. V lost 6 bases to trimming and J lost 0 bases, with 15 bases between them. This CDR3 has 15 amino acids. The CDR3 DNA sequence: TGTGCCAGCACCGCATGGACAGAGGACCAAGAGACCCAGTACTTC. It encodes CASTAWTEDQETQYF.

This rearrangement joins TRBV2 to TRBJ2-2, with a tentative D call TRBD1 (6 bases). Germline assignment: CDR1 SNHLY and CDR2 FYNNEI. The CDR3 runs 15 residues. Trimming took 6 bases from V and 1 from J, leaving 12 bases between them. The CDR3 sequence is CASSEIQGNTGELFF. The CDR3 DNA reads TGTGCCAGCAGCGAAATACAGGGGAACACCGGGGAGCTGTTTTTT. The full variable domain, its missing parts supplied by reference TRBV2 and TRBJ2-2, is EPEVTQTPSHQVTQMGQEVILRCVPISNHLYFYWYRQILGQKVEFLVSFYNNEISEKSEIFDDQFSVERPDGSNFTLKIRSTKLEDSAMYFCASSEIQGNTGELFFGEGSRLTVL.

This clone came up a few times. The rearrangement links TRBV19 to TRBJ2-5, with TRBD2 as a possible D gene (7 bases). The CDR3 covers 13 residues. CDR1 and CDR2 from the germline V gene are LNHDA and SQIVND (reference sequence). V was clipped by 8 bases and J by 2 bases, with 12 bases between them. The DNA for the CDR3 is TGTGCCAGTGCACAGGGAGGGCAAGAGACCCAGTACTTC. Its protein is CASAQGGQETQYF.

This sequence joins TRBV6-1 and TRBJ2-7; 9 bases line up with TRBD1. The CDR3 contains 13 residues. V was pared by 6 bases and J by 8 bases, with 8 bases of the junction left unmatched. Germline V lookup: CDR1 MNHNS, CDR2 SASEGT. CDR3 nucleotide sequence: TGTGCCAGCAGGTGGACAGGGGAGAATAAGCAGTACGTC. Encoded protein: CASRWTGENKQYV.

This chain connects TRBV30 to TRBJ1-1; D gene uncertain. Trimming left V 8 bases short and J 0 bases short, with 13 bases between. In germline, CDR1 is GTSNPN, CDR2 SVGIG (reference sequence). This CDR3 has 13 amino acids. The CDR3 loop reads CAADSAMNTEAFF. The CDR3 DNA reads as TGTGCCGCTGACTCCGCCATGAACACTGAAGCTTTCTTT.

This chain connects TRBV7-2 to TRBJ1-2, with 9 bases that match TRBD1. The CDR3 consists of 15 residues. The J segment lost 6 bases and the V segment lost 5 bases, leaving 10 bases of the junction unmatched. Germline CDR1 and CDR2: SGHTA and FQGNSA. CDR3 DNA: TGTGCCAGCAGCGTACAGGGGGCGCGGGCAAATGGCTACACCTTC. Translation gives CASSVQGARANGYTF.

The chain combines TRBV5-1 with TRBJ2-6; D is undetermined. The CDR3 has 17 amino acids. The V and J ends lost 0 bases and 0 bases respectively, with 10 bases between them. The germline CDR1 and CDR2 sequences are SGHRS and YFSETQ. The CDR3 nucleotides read TGCGCCAGCAGCTTGGGGTTCCACAGCTCTGGGGCCAACGTCCTGACTTTC. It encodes CASSLGFHSSGANVLTF.

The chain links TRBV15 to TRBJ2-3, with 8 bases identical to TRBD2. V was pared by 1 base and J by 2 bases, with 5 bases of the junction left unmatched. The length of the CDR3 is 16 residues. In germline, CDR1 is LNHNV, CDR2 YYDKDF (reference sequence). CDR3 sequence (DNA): TGTGCCACCAGCAGAGGCGGGGGGTCCCCCACAGATACGCAGTATTTT. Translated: CATSRGGGSPTDTQYF.

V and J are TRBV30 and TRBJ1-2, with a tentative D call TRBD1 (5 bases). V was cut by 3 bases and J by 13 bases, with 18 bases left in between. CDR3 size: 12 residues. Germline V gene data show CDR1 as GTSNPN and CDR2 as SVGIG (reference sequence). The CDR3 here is CAWSRDSGQGTF. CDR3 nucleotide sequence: TGTGCCTGGAGCAGGGACTCAGGGCAAGGCACCTTC.

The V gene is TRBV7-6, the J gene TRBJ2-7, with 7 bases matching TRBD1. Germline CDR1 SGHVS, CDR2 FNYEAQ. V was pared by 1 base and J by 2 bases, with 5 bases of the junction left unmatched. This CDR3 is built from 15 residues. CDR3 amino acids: CASSLEGQSTYEQYF. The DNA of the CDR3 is TGTGCCAGCAGCTTAGAGGGACAGAGTACCTACGAGCAGTACTTC.

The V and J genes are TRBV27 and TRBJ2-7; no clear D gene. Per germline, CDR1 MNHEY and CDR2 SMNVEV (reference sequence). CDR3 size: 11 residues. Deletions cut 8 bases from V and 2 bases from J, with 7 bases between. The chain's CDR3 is CASGHPYEQYF. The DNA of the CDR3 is TGTGCCAGCGGGCACCCCTACGAGCAGTACTTC.

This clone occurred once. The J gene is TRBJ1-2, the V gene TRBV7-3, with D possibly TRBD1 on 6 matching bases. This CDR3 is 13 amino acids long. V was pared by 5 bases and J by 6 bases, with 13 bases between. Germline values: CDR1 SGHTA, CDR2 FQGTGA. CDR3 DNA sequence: TGTGCCAGCAGCCTAAGGGACACCCATGGCTACACCTTC. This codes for CASSLRDTHGYTF.

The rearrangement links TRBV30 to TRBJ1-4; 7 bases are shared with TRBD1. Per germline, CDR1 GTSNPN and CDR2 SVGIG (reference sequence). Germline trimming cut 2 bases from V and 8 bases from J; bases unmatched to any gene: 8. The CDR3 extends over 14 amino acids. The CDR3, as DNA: TGTGCCTGGAGTCACCAGGGGGGTCGGGAAAAACTGTTTTTT. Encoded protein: CAWSHQGGREKLFF.

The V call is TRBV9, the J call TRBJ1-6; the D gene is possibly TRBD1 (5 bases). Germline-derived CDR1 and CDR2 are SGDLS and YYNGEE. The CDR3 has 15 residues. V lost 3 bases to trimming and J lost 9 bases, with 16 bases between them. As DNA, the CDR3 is TGTGCCAGCAGCGCATTAGACAGTATCGGTTCACCCCTCCACTTT. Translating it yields CASSALDSIGSPLHF.

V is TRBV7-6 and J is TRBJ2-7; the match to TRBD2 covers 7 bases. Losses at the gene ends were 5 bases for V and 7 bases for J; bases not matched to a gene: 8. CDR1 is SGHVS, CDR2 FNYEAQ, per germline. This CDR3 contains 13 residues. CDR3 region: CASSDRLGGEQYF. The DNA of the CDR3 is TGTGCCAGCAGCGACCGACTGGGAGGGGAGCAGTACTTC. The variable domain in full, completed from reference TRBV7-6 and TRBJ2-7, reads GAGVSQSPRYKVTKRGQDVALRCDPISGHVSLYWYRQALGQGPEFLTYFNYEAQQDKSGLPNDRFSAERPEGSISTLTIQRTEQRDSAMYRCASSDRLGGEQYFGPGTRLTVT.

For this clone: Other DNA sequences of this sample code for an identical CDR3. CDR3 DNA sequence: TGTGCCAGTAGTCTTACAGTTCGAAACACTGAAGCTTTCTTT. It specifies CASSLTVRNTEAFF. V and J are TRBV28 and TRBJ1-1, with unresolved D. Trimming took off 9 bases at V and 2 bases at J, with 16 bases between the two ends. This CDR3 region has 14 residues. The V gene's germline CDR1 is MDHEN and CDR2 SYDVKM.

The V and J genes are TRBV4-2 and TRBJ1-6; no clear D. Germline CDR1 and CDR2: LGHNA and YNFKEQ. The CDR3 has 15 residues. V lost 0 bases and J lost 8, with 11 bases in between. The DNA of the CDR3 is TGTGCCAGCAGCCAAGATATAGGGAGAGATTCACCCCTCCACTTT. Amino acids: CASSQDIGRDSPLHF.

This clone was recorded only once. The CDR3 sequence: CATSRDLSGGPFQYF. The CDR3 coding sequence is TGTGCCACCAGCAGAGATCTTAGCGGGGGGCCCTTCCAGTACTTC. The chain employs TRBV15 and TRBJ2-5; 10 bases match TRBD2. The CDR3 consists of 15 residues. The ends lost 0 bases at V and 10 bases at J; junction bases unmatched: 8. Germline V gene sequence: CDR1 LNHNV, CDR2 YYDKDF (reference sequence).

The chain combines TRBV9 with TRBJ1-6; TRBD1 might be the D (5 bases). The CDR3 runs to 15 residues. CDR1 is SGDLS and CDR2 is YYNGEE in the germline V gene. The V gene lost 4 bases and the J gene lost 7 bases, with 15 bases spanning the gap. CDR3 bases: TGTGCCAGCAGCCCCGGGTCGGGGGGGAATTCACCCCTCCACTTT. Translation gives CASSPGSGGNSPLHF.

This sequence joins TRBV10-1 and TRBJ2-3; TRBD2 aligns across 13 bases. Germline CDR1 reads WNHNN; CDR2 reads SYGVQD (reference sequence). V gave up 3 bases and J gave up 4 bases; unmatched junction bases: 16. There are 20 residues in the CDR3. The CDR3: CASSDHRHKGLAGESDTQYF. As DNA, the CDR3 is TGCGCCAGCAGTGACCACCGCCACAAAGGACTAGCGGGGGAATCAGATACGCAGTATTTT.

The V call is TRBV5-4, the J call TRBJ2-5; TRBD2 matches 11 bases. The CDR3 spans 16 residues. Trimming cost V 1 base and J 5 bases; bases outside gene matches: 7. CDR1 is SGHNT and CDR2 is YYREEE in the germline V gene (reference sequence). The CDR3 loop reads CASSLIAGGPEETQYF. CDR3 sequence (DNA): TGTGCCAGCAGCTTGATAGCGGGGGGGCCGGAGGAGACCCAGTACTTC.

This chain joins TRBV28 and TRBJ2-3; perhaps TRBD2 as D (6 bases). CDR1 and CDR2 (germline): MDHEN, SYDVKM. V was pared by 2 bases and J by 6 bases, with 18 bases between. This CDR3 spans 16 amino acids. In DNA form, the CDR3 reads TGTGCCAGCAGTTTACCTGGAGGGGCGGTAGGGGATACGCAGTATTTT. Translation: CASSLPGGAVGDTQYF.

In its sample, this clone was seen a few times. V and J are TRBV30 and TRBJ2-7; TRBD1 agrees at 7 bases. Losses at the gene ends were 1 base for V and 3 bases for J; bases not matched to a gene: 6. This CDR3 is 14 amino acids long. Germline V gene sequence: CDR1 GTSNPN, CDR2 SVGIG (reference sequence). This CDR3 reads CAWSEGTANYEQYF. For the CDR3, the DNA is TGTGCCTGGAGTGAAGGGACAGCCAACTACGAGCAGTACTTC. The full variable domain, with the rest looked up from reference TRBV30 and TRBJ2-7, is SQTIHQWPATLVQPVGSPLSLECTVEGTSNPNLYWYRQAAGRGLQLLFYSVGIGQISSEVPQNLSASRPQDRQFILSSKKLLLSDSGFYLCAWSEGTANYEQYFGPGTRLTVT.

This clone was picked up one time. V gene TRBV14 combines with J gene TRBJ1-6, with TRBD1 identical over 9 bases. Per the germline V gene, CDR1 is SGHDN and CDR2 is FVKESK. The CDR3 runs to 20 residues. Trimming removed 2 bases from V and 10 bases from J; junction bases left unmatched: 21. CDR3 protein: CASSQHLFWSNRGPRSPLHF. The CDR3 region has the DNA TGTGCCAGCAGCCAACACCTCTTTTGGAGTAACAGGGGGCCAAGATCACCCCTCCACTTT. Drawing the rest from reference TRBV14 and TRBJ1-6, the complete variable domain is EAGVTQFPSHSVIEKGQTVTLRCDPISGHDNLYWYRRVMGKEIKFLLHFVKESKQDESGMPNNRFLAERTGGTYSTLKVQPAELEDSGVYFCASSQHLFWSNRGPRSPLHFGNGTRLTVT.

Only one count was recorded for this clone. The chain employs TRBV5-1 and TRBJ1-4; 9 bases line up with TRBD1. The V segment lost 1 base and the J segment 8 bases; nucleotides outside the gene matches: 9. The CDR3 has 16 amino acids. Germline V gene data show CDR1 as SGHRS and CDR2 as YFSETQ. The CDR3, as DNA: TGCGCCAGCAGCTTGACCCTTACAGGGGGCAGAGAAAAACTGTTTTTT. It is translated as CASSLTLTGGREKLFF.

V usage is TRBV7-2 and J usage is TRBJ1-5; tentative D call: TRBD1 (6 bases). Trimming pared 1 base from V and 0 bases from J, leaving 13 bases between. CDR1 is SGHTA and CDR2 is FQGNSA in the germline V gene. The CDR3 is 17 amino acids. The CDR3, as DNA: TGTGCCAGCAGCTTAGGGACAGCCTCGTATAGCAATCAGCCCCAGCATTTT. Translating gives CASSLGTASYSNQPQHF.

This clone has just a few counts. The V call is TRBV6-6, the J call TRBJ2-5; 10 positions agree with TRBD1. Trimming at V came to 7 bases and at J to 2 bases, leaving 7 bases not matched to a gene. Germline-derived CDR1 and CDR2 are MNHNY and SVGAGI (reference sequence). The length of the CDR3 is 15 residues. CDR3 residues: CASTRDRGPQETQYF. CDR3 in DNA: TGTGCCAGCACTAGGGACAGGGGTCCTCAAGAGACCCAGTACTTC.

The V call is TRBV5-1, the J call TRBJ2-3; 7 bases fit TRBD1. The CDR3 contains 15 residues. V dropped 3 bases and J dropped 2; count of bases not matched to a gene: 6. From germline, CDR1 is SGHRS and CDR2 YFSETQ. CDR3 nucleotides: TGCGCCAGCAGCTCCCAGACAGGGTCCACAGATACGCAGTATTTT. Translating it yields CASSSQTGSTDTQYF.